This T cell receptor beta chain was identified during a study of blood T cell repertoires in COVID-19. Assay: immunoSEQ multiplex PCR; the TCRdb copy retains only in-frame clones and omits some. The sample carries approximately 450,000 clones, roughly nine tenths recorded once. There are 16 residues in the CDR3. J lost 3 bases, V lost 1 base, and 4 bases had no gene match. Germline V CDR1 and CDR2: LGHDT, YNNKEL (reference sequence). The TCR was taken from a man aged 30 to 39 who had recovered from COVID-19. Sequences were obtained from PBMCs or T cells enriched from blood (not recorded which). V and J are TRBV3-1 (or the pseudogene TRBV3-2) and TRBJ2-2; TRBD2 agrees at 8 bases. The CDR3 loop reads CASSQGLAGYTGELFF. In DNA form, the CDR3 reads TGTGCCAGCAGCCAAGGATTAGCGGGGTACACCGGGGAGCTGTTTTTT.